A single sample gave rise to the 4 T cell receptor beta chains below, sequenced in a study of tumor-infiltrating lymphocytes in localized non-small cell lung cancer. The protocol was immunoSEQ multiplex PCR, while the TCRdb copy is restricted to in-frame clones and leaves out a portion. In the table there are 15,000 to 20,000 clones, about three quarters of which are singletons. Sequencing input: lung tumor tissue. The receptors come from a human donor with non-small cell lung cancer.

V is TRBV5-6 and J is TRBJ2-7, with 7 bases aligning to TRBD1. The V gene's germline CDR1 is SGHDT and CDR2 YYEEEE. V lost 6 bases to trimming and J lost 2 bases; unmatched junction nucleotides: 2. The CDR3 length is 12 residues. The CDR3 bases are TGTGCCAGCATGCAGGGGGCCTACGAGCAGTACTTC. Its translation: CASMQGAYEQYF.

The chain uses TRBV4-1 and TRBJ2-1; D perhaps matches TRBD1 (5 bases). V was cut by 1 base and J by 15 bases, with 19 bases left in between. Germline loops: CDR1 MGHRA, CDR2 YSYEKL. The CDR3 runs 14 residues. The CDR3 sequence is CASSQVGVETRAFF. The CDR3 region has the DNA TGCGCCAGCAGCCAAGTAGGGGTGGAGACTCGGGCGTTCTTC.

The rearrangement uses TRBV30 and TRBJ1-4; D is uncertain. CDR1 is GTSNPN, CDR2 SVGIG, per germline (reference sequence). The CDR3 runs to 12 residues. V shed 3 bases and J shed 6 bases, with 8 bases lying between them. The CDR3 nucleotides read TGTGCCTGGAGGGGCCTAGATGAAAAACTGTTTTTT. This sequence encodes CAWRGLDEKLFF.

The chain carries TRBV6-1 and TRBJ2-7; 8 positions agree with TRBD1. Unmatched junction bases numbered 7, after V lost 8 bases and J lost 4 bases. Germline V gives CDR1 MNHNS, CDR2 SASEGT. The CDR3 is made up of 13 amino acids. CDR3 residues: CASASGGAYEQYF. CDR3 bases: TGTGCCAGCGCCTCAGGGGGCGCGTACGAGCAGTACTTC.